This TCR beta chain was recorded in a study of T cells in Graves' hyperthyroidism and ophthalmopathy. Study results and caveats: The majority of expanded thyroid clonotypes above 0.001 also appeared in blood. A model of 13 V-J pairs discriminated ophthalmopathy from stable hyperthyroidism.

Researchers took RNA transcripts and amplified the TCR beta CDR3 regions from them. HTBI primers were used for first-round RT-PCR of the TCR CDR3. One entry per CDR3 protein results from TCRdb running MiXCR on the multiplex PCR reads. Of about 640,000 distinct CDR3 sequences listed, less than 25% are singletons. This clonotype has at least ten counts. No antigen is known for it. Trimming pared 3 bases from V and 0 bases from J, leaving 8 bases between. CDR1 is SGHAT and CDR2 is FQNNGV in the germline V gene. This CDR3 spans 14 amino acids. Sequences were obtained from blood. This clonotype was obtained from a man under 40 with Graves' ophthalmopathy. V and J are TRBV11-2 and TRBJ2-5; D remains unclear. CDR3 loop: CASSFTRDQETQYF. The CDR3 nucleotides are TGTGCCAGCAGCTTTACCCGGGACCAAGAGACCCAGTACTTC.